The rows below give T cell receptor beta chains drawn from one sample of a study of blood T cells in healthy people across ages. MiXCR was run by TCRdb on the 5' RACE reads, yielding one entry per CDR3 protein. The table records about 1,600,000 distinct CDR3 sequences, 40% to 50% of them present only once. Sequences were obtained from blood. The receptors originated from a woman between 18 and 29 years old in good health. The CDR3 runs from the conserved cysteine through the conserved F or W. The D gene is left open where the match is weak. Clone size is stated in some rows and not others, as once, few, many or a class when expanded.

J: TRBJ2-7; size: NA; D: NA; V: TRBV10-3; DNA: TGTGCCATCAGGGACAGTTCCGCCTACAATGAGCAGTACTTC; CDR3: CAIRDSSAYNEQYF
J: TRBJ2-7; size: few; D: TRBD1; V: TRBV20-1; DNA: TGCAGTGCTAGAAAGGACAGGGGGAAAGAGCAGTACTTC; CDR3: CSARKDRGKEQYF
J: TRBJ2-7; size: few; D: NA; V: TRBV5-1; DNA: TGCGCCAGCAGCTTGGGGCAGGGAACGACCTACGAGCAGTACTTC; CDR3: CASSLGQGTTYEQYF
J: TRBJ2-3; size: once; D: NA; V: TRBV5-1; DNA: TGCGCCACCAGCCCTTCGGGCACAGATACGCAGTATTTT; CDR3: CATSPSGTDTQYF
J: TRBJ1-1; size: NA; D: TRBD1; V: TRBV5-1; DNA: TGCGCCAGCAGCCAAGGACAGGTTCTTGAAGCTTTCTTT; CDR3: CASSQGQVLEAFF
J: TRBJ1-2; size: once; D: NA; V: TRBV20-1; DNA: TGCAGTGCTCCCAAAGGGACGGCCTCAGGCTACACCTTC; CDR3: CSAPKGTASGYTF
J: TRBJ2-1; size: few; D: NA; V: TRBV7-3; DNA: TGTGCCAGCAGCCCAGGGCGTGTAGCCTACAATGAGCAGTTCTTC; CDR3: CASSPGRVAYNEQFF
J: TRBJ1-5; size: few; D: NA; V: TRBV6-1; DNA: TGTGCCAGCAGTGAAGACGCGGGGGGCTTGAGCGGTCAGCCCCAGCATTTT; CDR3: CASSEDAGGLSGQPQHF
J: TRBJ1-4; size: NA; D: NA; V: TRBV12-3/TRBV12-4; DNA: TGTGCCAGCAGCCTCCCAGGCGTGGAAAAACTGTTTTTT; CDR3: CASSLPGVEKLFF
J: TRBJ2-1; size: NA; D: TRBD2; V: TRBV7-9; DNA: TGTGCCAGCAGCTTAGCAGGGACTAGCGGGGACAATGAGCGGTTCTTC; CDR3: CASSLAGTSGDNERFF
J: TRBJ1-4; size: NA; D: TRBD1; V: TRBV14; DNA: TGTGCCAGCAGCCAAGATCGACAGGGAAATGAAAAACTGTTTTTT; CDR3: CASSQDRQGNEKLFF
J: TRBJ1-1; size: few; D: NA; V: TRBV6-2/TRBV6-3; DNA: TGTGCCATCCGAAGCAGGGCCCTCGGGAGGAACACTGAAGCTTTCTTT; CDR3: CAIRSRALGRNTEAFF
J: TRBJ2-7; size: NA; D: NA; V: TRBV4-2; DNA: TGTGCCAGCAGCATCCTCAACGAGCAGTACTTC; CDR3: CASSILNEQYF
J: TRBJ2-5; size: few; D: NA; V: TRBV7-2; DNA: TGTGCCAGCAGACTATACCGGGGGCCGAGCGGAAGCGACGGTGAGCAGTACTTC; CDR3: CASRLYRGPSGSDGEQYF
J: TRBJ2-3; size: NA; D: NA; V: TRBV2; DNA: TGTGCCAGCAAGCGTCGGGGCCTGGACCTGTTGGGGACAGATACGCAGTATTTT; CDR3: CASKRRGLDLLGTDTQYF
J: TRBJ2-3; size: many; D: TRBD1; V: TRBV6-1; DNA: TGTGCCAGCAGCCCGGACAGGGTCGCAGATACGCAGTATTTT; CDR3: CASSPDRVADTQYF
J: TRBJ2-5; size: NA; D: TRBD2; V: TRBV20-1; DNA: TGCAGTGCCCTGGGGGCTAGCGGGAGAGGGCAGTACTTC; CDR3: CSALGASGRGQYF
J: TRBJ2-3; size: few; D: NA; V: TRBV20-1; DNA: TGCAGTGCCACCAGGCTGGGTGGTCTTAGCACAGATACGCAGTATTTT; CDR3: CSATRLGGLSTDTQYF
J: TRBJ2-2; size: NA; D: TRBD2; V: TRBV20-1; DNA: TGCAGTGCAGTACTAGCGGGAAACACCGGGGAGCTGTTTTTT; CDR3: CSAVLAGNTGELFF
J: TRBJ1-2; size: NA; D: NA; V: TRBV6-1; DNA: TGTGCCAGCAGTGAAGCACGACACGACTATGGCTACACCTTC; CDR3: CASSEARHDYGYTF
J: TRBJ2-5; size: NA; D: NA; V: TRBV5-1; DNA: TGCGCCAGCAGCTTGGCCGGGACCCCTCCCCAAGAGACCCAGTACTTC; CDR3: CASSLAGTPPQETQYF
J: TRBJ2-5; size: NA; D: TRBD2; V: TRBV28; DNA: TGTGCCGGCGGGGGACAAGAGACCCAGTACTTC; CDR3: CAGGGQETQYF
J: TRBJ1-2; size: few; D: NA; V: TRBV6-5; DNA: TGTGCCAGCAGCCTAAACAAGCTTGGCTACACCTTC; CDR3: CASSLNKLGYTF
J: TRBJ2-7; size: NA; D: NA; V: TRBV28; DNA: TGTGCCAGCAGTTACAACCATTACGAGCAGTACTTC; CDR3: CASSYNHYEQYF
J: TRBJ2-1; size: few; D: TRBD2; V: TRBV18; DNA: TGTGCCAGCTCACGACTAGCGGGAGTGAGTGAGCAGTTCTTC; CDR3: CASSRLAGVSEQFF
J: TRBJ2-3; size: few; D: NA; V: TRBV5-1; DNA: TGCGCCAGCAGTGATCCTAGCGACAGTTGGGATACGCAGTATTTT; CDR3: CASSDPSDSWDTQYF
J: TRBJ2-5; size: NA; D: TRBD1; V: TRBV4-2; DNA: TGTGCCAGCAGCCAAGATGACAGGGAAGAGACCCAGTACTTC; CDR3: CASSQDDREETQYF
J: TRBJ2-1; size: NA; D: NA; V: TRBV20-1; DNA: TGCAGTGCTTACGCGGGACTTCTCAACAATGAGCAGTTCTTC; CDR3: CSAYAGLLNNEQFF
J: TRBJ2-7; size: few; D: NA; V: TRBV11-2; DNA: TGTGCCAGCAGCTTAGAGGGGGAAAAACTGAACGAGCAGTACTTC; CDR3: CASSLEGEKLNEQYF
J: TRBJ2-1; size: NA; D: NA; V: TRBV25-1; DNA: TGTGCCAGCAGTGAATCTTCAACCCATCGACGAGCGGACAATGAGCAGTTCTTC; CDR3: CASSESSTHRRADNEQFF
J: TRBJ2-1; size: few; D: NA; V: TRBV2; DNA: TGTGCCAGCACCACCGAATTAGGGGGATTCTACAATGAGCAGTTCTTC; CDR3: CASTTELGGFYNEQFF